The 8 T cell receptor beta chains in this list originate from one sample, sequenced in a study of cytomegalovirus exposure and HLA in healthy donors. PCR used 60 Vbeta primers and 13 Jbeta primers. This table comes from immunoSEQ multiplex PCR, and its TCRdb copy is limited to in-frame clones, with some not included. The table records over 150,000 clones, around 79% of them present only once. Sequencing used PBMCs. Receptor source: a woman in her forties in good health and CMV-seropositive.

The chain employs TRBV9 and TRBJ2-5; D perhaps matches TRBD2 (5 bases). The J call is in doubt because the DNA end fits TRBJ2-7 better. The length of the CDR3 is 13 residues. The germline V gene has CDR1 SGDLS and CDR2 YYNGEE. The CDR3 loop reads CASSVAGSGEQYF. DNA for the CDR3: TGTGCCAGCAGCGTAGCGGGAAGTGGCGAGCAGTACTTC.

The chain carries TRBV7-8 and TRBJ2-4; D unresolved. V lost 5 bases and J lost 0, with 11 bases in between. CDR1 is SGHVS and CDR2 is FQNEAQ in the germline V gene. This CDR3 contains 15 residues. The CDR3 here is CASSPTVVAKNIQYF. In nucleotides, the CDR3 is TGTGCCAGCAGCCCTACAGTGGTAGCCAAAAACATTCAGTACTTC.

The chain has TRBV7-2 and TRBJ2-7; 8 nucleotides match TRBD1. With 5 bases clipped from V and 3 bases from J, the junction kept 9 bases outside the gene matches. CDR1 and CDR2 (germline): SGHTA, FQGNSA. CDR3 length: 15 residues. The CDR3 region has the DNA TGTGCCAGCAGCAAGGACAGGGACCCTCTCTACGAGCAGTACTTC. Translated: CASSKDRDPLYEQYF. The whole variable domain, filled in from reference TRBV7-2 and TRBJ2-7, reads GAGVSQSPSNKVTEKGKDVELRCDPISGHTALYWYRQSLGQGLEFLIYFQGNSAPDKSGLPSDRFSAERTGGSVSTLTIQRTQQEDSAVYLCASSKDRDPLYEQYFGPGTRLTVT.

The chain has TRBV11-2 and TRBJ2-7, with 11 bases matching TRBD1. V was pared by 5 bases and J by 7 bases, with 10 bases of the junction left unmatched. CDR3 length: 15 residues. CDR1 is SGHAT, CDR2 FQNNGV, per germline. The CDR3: CASSTAGTGGKEQYF. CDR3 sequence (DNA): TGTGCCAGCAGCACAGCCGGGACAGGGGGTAAAGAGCAGTACTTC. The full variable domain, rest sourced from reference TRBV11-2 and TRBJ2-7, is EAGVAQSPRYKIIEKRQSVAFWCNPISGHATLYWYQQILGQGPKLLIQFQNNGVVDDSQLPKDRFSAERLKGVDSTLKIQPAKLEDSAVYLCASSTAGTGGKEQYFGPGTRLTVT.

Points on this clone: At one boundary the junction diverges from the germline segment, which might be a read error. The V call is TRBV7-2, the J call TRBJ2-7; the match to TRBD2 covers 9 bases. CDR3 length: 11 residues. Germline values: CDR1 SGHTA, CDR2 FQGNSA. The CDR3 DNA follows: TGTGCCAGCAGCTCGGGACTAGCAGACGTATTC. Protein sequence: CASSSGLADVF.

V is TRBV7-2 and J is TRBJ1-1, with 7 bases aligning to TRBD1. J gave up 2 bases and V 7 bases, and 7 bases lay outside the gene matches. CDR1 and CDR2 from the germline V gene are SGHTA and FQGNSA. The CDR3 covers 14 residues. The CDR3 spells CASTFRQGNTEAFF. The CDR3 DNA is TGTGCCAGCACCTTCCGACAGGGCAACACTGAAGCTTTCTTT.

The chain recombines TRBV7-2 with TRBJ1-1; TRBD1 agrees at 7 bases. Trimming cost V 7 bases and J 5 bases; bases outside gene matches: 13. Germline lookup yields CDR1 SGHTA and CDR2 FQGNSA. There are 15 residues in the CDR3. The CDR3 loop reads CASTPLDRERTEAFF. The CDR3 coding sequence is TGTGCCAGCACGCCTCTTGACAGGGAGAGGACTGAAGCTTTCTTT.

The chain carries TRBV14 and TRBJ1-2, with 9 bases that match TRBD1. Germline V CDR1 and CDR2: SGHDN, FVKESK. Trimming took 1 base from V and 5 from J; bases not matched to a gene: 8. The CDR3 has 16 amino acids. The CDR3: CASSQGSGTGIYGYTF. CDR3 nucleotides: TGTGCCAGCAGCCAAGGATCCGGGACAGGGATTTATGGCTACACCTTC.